Listed here are 20 T cell receptor beta chains from one sample, sequenced in a study of OX40 agonist ivuxolimab in advanced cancers. Profiling relied on immunoSEQ multiplex PCR, and the TCRdb table lists in-frame clones only, not all of them. The repertoire holds around 59,000 clones, about 89% seen once, with about 1% in the top ten. This sample comprised CD4+ or CD8+ T cells sorted from blood, obtained in a trial of the OX40 agonist ivuxolimab. These receptors came from an adult with an advanced solid tumor such as melanoma, head and neck, liver or kidney cancer.

This chain uses TRBV18 with TRBJ2-5, with D perhaps TRBD2 (5 bases). The end of the DNA is better explained by TRBJ2-7, so the J call may be wrong. Germline CDR1 is KGHSH and CDR2 is LQKENI. CDR3 length: 12 residues. In DNA, the CDR3 is TGTGCCAGCTCACCTCGGGGTTACGAGCAGTACTTC. Amino acids: CASSPRGYEQYF.

This clone was seen just once. The genes are TRBV28 and TRBJ2-5, with D possibly matching TRBD2 (7 bases). The CDR3 runs to 16 residues. Trimming took 4 bases from V and 5 from J, leaving 20 bases between them. The germline CDR1 and CDR2 sequences are MDHEN and SYDVKM. The chain's CDR3 is CASSSHSGGRLETQYF. The CDR3 region has the DNA TGTGCCAGCAGTTCCCACTCCGGGGGGCGGTTGGAGACCCAGTACTTC.

The chain employs TRBV28 and TRBJ2-3, with D possibly being TRBD1 (7 bases). This CDR3 is 14 amino acids long. The germline gives CDR1 MDHEN, CDR2 SYDVKM. V lost 7 bases, J lost 7 bases, and 18 bases lay in between. CDR3 DNA sequence: TGTGCCAGCACCTCAGGGGGGCGCCCGAATACGCAGTATTTT. As protein: CASTSGGRPNTQYF.

The chain has TRBV10-3 and TRBJ2-1, with 9 bases lining up with TRBD2. CDR1 and CDR2 from the germline V gene are ENHRY and SYGVKD. The CDR3 spans 14 residues. The junction had 1 base not matched to a gene; V was cut back by 6 bases and J by 1 base. CDR3 loop: CAIRTSGSYNEQFF. The CDR3 region has the DNA TGTGCCATCAGGACTAGCGGTTCCTACAATGAGCAGTTCTTC.

This chain links TRBV9 with TRBJ2-2; 9 bases line up with TRBD2. The CDR3 has 16 residues. V lost 0 bases to trimming and J lost 7 bases; unmatched junction nucleotides: 7. The germline V gene encodes CDR1 SGDLS and CDR2 YYNGEE. The CDR3 loop reads CASSVGGRARVGELFF. As DNA, the CDR3 is TGTGCCAGCAGCGTAGGCGGGAGGGCCAGGGTCGGGGAGCTGTTTTTT.

The V call is TRBV21-1, the J call TRBJ2-3; the table's D call, TRBD2, has no DNA check behind it. TRBV21-1 is a listed pseudogene. The CDR3 is 18 amino acids. CDR3 loop: CASSKASGTSGRIDTQYF. The CDR3 region has the DNA TGTGCCAGCAGCAAAGCCTCCGGGACTAGCGGGAGAATAGATACGCAGTATTTT.

The gene calls are TRBV4-3 and TRBJ2-2; no clear D. This CDR3 spans 16 amino acids. Germline V gene lookup returns CDR1 LGHNA and CDR2 YSLEER. The V gene lost 4 bases and the J gene lost 2 bases, with 14 bases spanning the gap. CDR3: CASSRKDVGNTGELFF. The DNA for the CDR3 is TGCGCCAGCAGCCGTAAGGATGTCGGAAACACCGGGGAGCTGTTTTTT.

In this sample, this clone turned up once. J is TRBJ1-1 and V is TRBV5-4, with D unresolved. Per germline, CDR1 SGHNT and CDR2 YYREEE (reference sequence). V was clipped by 4 bases and J by 1 base, with 11 bases between them. CDR3 size: 14 residues. In DNA, the CDR3 is TGTGCCAGCAGCCGAAGACTGACGAACACTGAAGCTTTCTTT. The encoded protein is CASSRRLTNTEAFF. Variable domain in full (rest from reference TRBV5-4 and TRBJ1-1): ETGVTQSPTHLIKTRGQQVTLRCSSQSGHNTVSWYQQALGQGPQFIFQYYREEENGRGNFPPRFSGLQFPNYSSELNVNALELDDSALYLCASSRRLTNTEAFFGQGTRLTVV.

The rearrangement uses TRBV19 and TRBJ1-5; D perhaps matches TRBD1 (6 bases). CDR3 length equals 15 residues. Germline CDR1 LNHDA, CDR2 SQIVND (reference sequence). V was shortened by 4 bases and J by 5 bases, with 15 bases between the two germline ends. CDR3 amino acids: CASSTKGGRDQPQHF. CDR3 DNA: TGTGCCAGTAGTACCAAGGGGGGACGGGATCAGCCCCAGCATTTT.

This chain links TRBV27 with TRBJ2-3; 15 nucleotides match TRBD2. The V segment lost 5 bases and the J segment 0 bases; nucleotides outside the gene matches: 9. The germline V gene has CDR1 MNHEY and CDR2 SMNVEV (reference sequence). The CDR3 spans 19 residues. CDR3 nucleotides: TGTGCCAGCAGTCCCCTCGGACTAGCGGGAGGGCCCAGCACAGATACGCAGTATTTT. Protein: CASSPLGLAGGPSTDTQYF.

This clone was observed a few times. The rearrangement uses TRBV18 and TRBJ1-2; D remains unclear. V was shortened by 0 bases and J by 7 bases, with 18 bases between the two germline ends. The germline V gene encodes CDR1 KGHSH and CDR2 LQKENI. The CDR3 has 16 amino acids. The CDR3 DNA reads TGTGCCAGCTCACCACCGTTAGTATCTGGACTAGGTGGCTACACCTTC. The encoded protein is CASSPPLVSGLGGYTF.

This clone came up a few times. The rearrangement links TRBV5-1 to TRBJ2-1, with a possible D match to TRBD1 (5 bases). This CDR3 has 14 residues. The germline V gene has CDR1 SGHRS and CDR2 YFSETQ. The V and J ends lost 1 base and 8 bases respectively, with 13 bases between them. CDR3 DNA: TGCGCCAGCAGCTTGATACAGGTGGGCGATGAGCAGTTCTTC. Protein product: CASSLIQVGDEQFF.

This rearrangement joins TRBV27 to TRBJ2-7; D is tentatively TRBD1 or TRBD2 (5 bases each). Germline lookup yields CDR1 MNHEY and CDR2 SMNVEV (reference sequence). V lost 6 bases and J 2 bases, leaving 11 bases between the germline ends. The CDR3 is 13 amino acids. CDR3 bases: TGTGCCAGCAGCTGGGACCCTACCTACGAGCAGTACTTC. Translated, it gives CASSWDPTYEQYF.

The V gene is TRBV28, the J gene TRBJ1-5, with D possibly being TRBD1 (6 bases). The germline V gene has CDR1 MDHEN and CDR2 SYDVKM. The germline V and J ends were trimmed by 6 bases and 5 bases, with 14 bases remaining between them. This CDR3 region has 14 residues. This CDR3 is CASSQTGRYQPQHF. In DNA, the CDR3 is TGTGCCAGCAGCCAAACAGGGAGGTATCAGCCCCAGCATTTT.

The chain links TRBV7-2 to TRBJ2-7; TRBD1 is a possible D gene (6 bases). With 1 base removed from V and 2 bases from J, the gap between germline ends came to 9 bases. This CDR3 region has 14 residues. Germline CDR1 is SGHTA and CDR2 is FQGNSA. CDR3 DNA sequence: TGTGCCAGCAGCTTAGGACAGGAGACCTACGAGCAGTACTTC. It encodes CASSLGQETYEQYF. The full variable domain, in which reference TRBV7-2 and TRBJ2-7 provide the parts outside the CDR3, is GAGVSQSPSNKVTEKGKDVELRCDPISGHTALYWYRQSLGQGLEFLIYFQGNSAPDKSGLPSDRFSAERTGGSVSTLTIQRTQQEDSAVYLCASSLGQETYEQYFGPGTRLTVT.

For this clone: Other DNA variants within this sample encode the same CDR3. The rearrangement uses TRBV29-1 and TRBJ2-7; D unresolved. From germline, CDR1 is SQVTM and CDR2 ANQGSEA. CDR3 length: 11 amino acids. The germline V and J ends were trimmed by 0 bases and 4 bases, with 4 bases remaining between them. CDR3 region: CSVEEGYEQYF. DNA for the CDR3: TGCAGCGTTGAAGAGGGGTACGAGCAGTACTTC.

The chain carries TRBV7-2 and TRBJ1-4; no definite D call. Germline CDR1 reads SGHTA; CDR2 reads FQGNSA. The CDR3 consists of 14 residues. V was shortened by 3 bases and J by 6 bases, with 11 bases between the two germline ends. As DNA, the CDR3 is TGTGCCAGCAGCTTGAGCGACGGCTATGAAAAACTGTTTTTT. Its protein is CASSLSDGYEKLFF.

This chain connects TRBV7-8 to TRBJ2-2, with 8 bases aligning to TRBD1. In germline, CDR1 is SGHVS, CDR2 FQNEAQ. The CDR3 is 17 residues long. With 5 bases clipped from V and 7 bases from J, the junction kept 15 bases outside the gene matches. CDR3 loop: CASSPKDRAPRGGELFF. DNA for the CDR3: TGTGCCAGCAGCCCCAAGGACAGGGCCCCGAGGGGCGGGGAGCTGTTTTTT.

Comments on this clone: One end of the junction does not line up with germline, which may come from a read error. The rearrangement uses TRBV7-7 and TRBJ2-3, with TRBD1 matching 9 bases. The CDR3 has 15 residues. The germline gives CDR1 SSHAT, CDR2 FNYEAQ (reference sequence). This CDR3 reads CASSLSDRGTDTQYF. The CDR3 DNA reads TGTGCTAGCAGCTTATCGGACAGGGGTACAGATACGCAGTATTTT.

This chain links TRBV6-1 with TRBJ1-5; D call uncertain. This CDR3 contains 17 residues. CDR1 is MNHNS and CDR2 is SASEGT in the germline V gene. With 4 bases removed from V and 0 bases from J, the gap between germline ends came to 16 bases. The CDR3 here is CASSVRLRAYSNQPQHF. The CDR3 DNA follows: TGTGCCAGCAGTGTCCGTTTAAGGGCTTATAGCAATCAGCCCCAGCATTTT.